This T cell receptor (beta chain) was captured by sequencing in a study of T cell repertoires in cytomegalovirus infection. Each CDR3 protein is one row after TCRdb ran MiXCR on the reads. The table includes 650,000 to 900,000 distinct CDR3 sequences, around a third detected once. Broader study findings: The ex vivo response was dominated by HLA-C-restricted CMV-specific TCR beta clonotypes.

The ends lost 5 bases at V and 10 bases at J; junction bases unmatched: 11. The germline V gene has CDR1 MDHEN and CDR2 SYDVKM. The CDR3 is 15 residues long. To note about this clonotype: What it binds is unknown.

The sequence derives from a human donor in good health (CMV status not recorded). Some clones in this sample may be carry-over from other donors' samples. The chain links TRBV28 to TRBJ1-6, with TRBD1 matching 7 bases. The sample here was cultured CD8+ T cells from PBMCs, taken from culture after CMV antigen stimulation. The CDR3 DNA reads as TGTGCCAGCAGTCTAGGGGGCGTATCAGGATCACCCCTCCACTTT. Its protein product is CASSLGGVSGSPLHF.